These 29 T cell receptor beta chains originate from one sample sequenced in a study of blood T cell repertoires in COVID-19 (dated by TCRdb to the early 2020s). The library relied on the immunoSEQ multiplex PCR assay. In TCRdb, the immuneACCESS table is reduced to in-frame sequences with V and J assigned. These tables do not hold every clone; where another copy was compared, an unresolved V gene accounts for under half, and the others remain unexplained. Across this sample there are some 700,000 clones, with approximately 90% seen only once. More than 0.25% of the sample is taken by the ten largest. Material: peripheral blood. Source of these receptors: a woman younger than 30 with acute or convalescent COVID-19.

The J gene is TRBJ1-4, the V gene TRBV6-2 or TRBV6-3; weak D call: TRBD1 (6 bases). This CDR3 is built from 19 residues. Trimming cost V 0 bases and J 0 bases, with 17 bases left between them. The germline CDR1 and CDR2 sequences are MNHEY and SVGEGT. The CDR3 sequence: CASSYSSGTTRATNEKLFF. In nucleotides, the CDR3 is TGTGCCAGCAGTTACTCGAGCGGGACAACCCGTGCAACTAATGAAAAACTGTTTTTT.

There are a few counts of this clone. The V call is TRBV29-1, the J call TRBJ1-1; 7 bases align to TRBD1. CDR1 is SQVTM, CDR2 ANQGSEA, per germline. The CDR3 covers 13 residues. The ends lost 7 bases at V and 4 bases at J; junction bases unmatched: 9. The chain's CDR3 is CSAFYRGRTEAFF. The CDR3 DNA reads TGCAGCGCGTTTTACAGGGGACGCACTGAAGCTTTCTTT.

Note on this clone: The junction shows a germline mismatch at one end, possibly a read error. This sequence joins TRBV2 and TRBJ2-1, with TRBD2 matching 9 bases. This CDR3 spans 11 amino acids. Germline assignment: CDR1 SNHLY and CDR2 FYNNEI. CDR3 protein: CRGTSFNEQFF. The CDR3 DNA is TGCCGTGGGACTAGCTTTAATGAGCAGTTCTTC. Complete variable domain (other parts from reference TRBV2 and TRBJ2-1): EPEVTQTPSHQVTQMGQEVILRCVPISNHLYFYWYRQILGQKVEFLVSFYNNEISEKSEIFDDQFSVERPDGSNFTLKIRSTKLEDSAMYFCRGTSFNEQFFGPGTRLTVL.

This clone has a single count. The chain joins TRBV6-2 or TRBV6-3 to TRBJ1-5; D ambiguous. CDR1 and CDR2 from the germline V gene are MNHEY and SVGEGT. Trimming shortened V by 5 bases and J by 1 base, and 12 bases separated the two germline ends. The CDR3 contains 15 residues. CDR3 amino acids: CASSRTGWSNQPQHF. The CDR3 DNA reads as TGTGCCAGCAGTCGGACTGGTTGGAGCAATCAGCCCCAGCATTTT.

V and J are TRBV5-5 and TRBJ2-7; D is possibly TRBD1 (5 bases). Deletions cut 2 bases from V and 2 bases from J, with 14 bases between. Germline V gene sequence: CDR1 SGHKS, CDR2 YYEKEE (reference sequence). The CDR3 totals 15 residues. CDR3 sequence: CASSFRQSLTYEQYF. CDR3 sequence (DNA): TGTGCCAGCAGCTTTCGACAGAGTCTTACCTACGAGCAGTACTTC. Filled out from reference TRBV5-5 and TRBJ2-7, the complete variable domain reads DAGVTQSPTHLIKTRGQQVTLRCSPISGHKSVSWYQQVLGQGPQFIFQYYEKEERGRGNFPDRFSARQFPNYSSELNVNALLLGDSALYLCASSFRQSLTYEQYFGPGTRLTVT.

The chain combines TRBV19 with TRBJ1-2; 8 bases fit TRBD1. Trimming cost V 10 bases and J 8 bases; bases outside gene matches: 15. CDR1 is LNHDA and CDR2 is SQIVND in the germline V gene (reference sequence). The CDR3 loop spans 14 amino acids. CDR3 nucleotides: TGTGCCACCAAGATAGCAGGGGGCACGGCGGGCTACACCTTC. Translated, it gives CATKIAGGTAGYTF.

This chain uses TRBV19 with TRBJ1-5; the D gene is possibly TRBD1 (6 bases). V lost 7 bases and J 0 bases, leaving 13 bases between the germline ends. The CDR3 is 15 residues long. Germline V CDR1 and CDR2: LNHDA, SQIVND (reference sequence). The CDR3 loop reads CASIIQGGSNQPQHF. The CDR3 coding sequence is TGTGCCAGTATCATACAGGGTGGTAGCAATCAGCCCCAGCATTTT.

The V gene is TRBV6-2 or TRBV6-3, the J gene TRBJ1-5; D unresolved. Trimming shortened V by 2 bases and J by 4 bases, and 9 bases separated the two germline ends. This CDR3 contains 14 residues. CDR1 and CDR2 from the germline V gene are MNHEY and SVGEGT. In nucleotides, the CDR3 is TGTGCCAGCAGTTACGACGGGGAAAATCAGCCCCAGCATTTT. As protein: CASSYDGENQPQHF.

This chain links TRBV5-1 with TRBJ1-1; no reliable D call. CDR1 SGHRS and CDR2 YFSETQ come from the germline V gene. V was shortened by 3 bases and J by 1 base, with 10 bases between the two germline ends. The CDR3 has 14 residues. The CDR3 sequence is CASSSGFQNTEAFF. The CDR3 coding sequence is TGCGCCAGCAGCTCGGGTTTTCAGAACACTGAAGCTTTCTTT. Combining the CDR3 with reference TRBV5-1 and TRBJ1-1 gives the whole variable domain KAGVTQTPRYLIKTRGQQVTLSCSPISGHRSVSWYQQTPGQGLQFLFEYFSETQRNKGNFPGRFSGRQFSNSRSEMNVSTLELGDSALYLCASSSGFQNTEAFFGQGTRLTVV.

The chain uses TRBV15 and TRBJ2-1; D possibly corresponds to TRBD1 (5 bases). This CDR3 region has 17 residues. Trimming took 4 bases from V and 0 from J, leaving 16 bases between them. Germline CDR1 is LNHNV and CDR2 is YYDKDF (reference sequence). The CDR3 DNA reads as TGTGCCACCAGCATAAAACCCAGGGTCGGCTCCTACAATGAGCAGTTCTTC. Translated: CATSIKPRVGSYNEQFF.

The chain's CDR3 is CARDRGPCYSPLHF. CDR3 nucleotide sequence: TGCGCCCGGGACAGGGGGCCTTGTTATTCACCCCTCCACTTT. The rearrangement joins TRBV10-1 to TRBJ1-6; 12 positions agree with TRBD1. Germline V gives CDR1 WNHNN, CDR2 SYGVQD (reference sequence). The ends lost 11 bases at V and 8 bases at J; junction bases unmatched: 7. This CDR3 spans 14 amino acids.

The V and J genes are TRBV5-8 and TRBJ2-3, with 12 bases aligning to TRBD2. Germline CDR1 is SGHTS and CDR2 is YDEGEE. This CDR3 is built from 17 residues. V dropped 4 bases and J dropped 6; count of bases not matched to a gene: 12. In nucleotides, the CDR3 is TGTGCCAGCAGCCCCGGACTAGCGGGGTATGTTTTGGATACGCAGTATTTT. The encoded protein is CASSPGLAGYVLDTQYF.

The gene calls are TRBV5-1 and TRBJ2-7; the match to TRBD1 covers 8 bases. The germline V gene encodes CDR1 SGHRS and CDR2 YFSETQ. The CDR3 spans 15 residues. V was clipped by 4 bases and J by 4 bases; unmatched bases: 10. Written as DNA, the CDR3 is TGCGCCAGCAGCCGTGGTCAGGGGGCGCGGTACGAGCAGTACTTC. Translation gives CASSRGQGARYEQYF.

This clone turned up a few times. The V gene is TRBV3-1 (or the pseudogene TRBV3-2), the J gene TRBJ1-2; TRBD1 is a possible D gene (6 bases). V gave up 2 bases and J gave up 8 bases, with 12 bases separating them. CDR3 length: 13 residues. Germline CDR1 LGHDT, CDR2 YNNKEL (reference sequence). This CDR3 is CASSQKGDWGYTF. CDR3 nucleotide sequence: TGTGCCAGCAGCCAAAAGGGGGATTGGGGCTACACCTTC.

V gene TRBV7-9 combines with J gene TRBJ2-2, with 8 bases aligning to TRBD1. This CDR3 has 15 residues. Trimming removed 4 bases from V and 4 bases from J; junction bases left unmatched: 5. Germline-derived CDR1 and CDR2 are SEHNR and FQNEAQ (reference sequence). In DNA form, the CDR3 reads TGTGCCAGCAGCTCACAGGGGGATGGCACCGGGGAGCTGTTTTTT. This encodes CASSSQGDGTGELFF. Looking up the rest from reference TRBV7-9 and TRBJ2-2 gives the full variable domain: DTGVSQNPRHKITKRGQNVTFRCDPISEHNRLYWYRQTLGQGPEFLTYFQNEAQLEKSRLLSDRFSAERPKGSFSTLEIQRTEQGDSAMYLCASSSQGDGTGELFFGEGSRLTVL.

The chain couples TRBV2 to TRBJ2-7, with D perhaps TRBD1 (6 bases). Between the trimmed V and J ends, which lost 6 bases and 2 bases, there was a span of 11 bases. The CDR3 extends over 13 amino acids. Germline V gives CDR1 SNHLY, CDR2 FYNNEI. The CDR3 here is CASRGGQTYEQYF. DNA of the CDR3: TGTGCCAGCAGGGGCGGACAGACCTACGAGCAGTACTTC.

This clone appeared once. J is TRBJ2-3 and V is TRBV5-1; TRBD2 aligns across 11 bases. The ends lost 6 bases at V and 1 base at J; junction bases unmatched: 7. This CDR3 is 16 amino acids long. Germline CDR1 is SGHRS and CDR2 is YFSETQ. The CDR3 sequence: CASTDTSGGRTDTQYF. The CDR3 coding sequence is TGCGCCAGCACCGACACTAGCGGGGGACGCACAGATACGCAGTATTTT.

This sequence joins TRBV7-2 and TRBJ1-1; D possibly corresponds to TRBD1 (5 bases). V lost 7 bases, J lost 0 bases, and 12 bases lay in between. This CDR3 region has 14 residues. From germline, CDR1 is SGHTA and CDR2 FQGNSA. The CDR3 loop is CASTETGVNTEAFF. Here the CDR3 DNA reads TGTGCCAGCACCGAAACGGGGGTGAACACTGAAGCTTTCTTT.

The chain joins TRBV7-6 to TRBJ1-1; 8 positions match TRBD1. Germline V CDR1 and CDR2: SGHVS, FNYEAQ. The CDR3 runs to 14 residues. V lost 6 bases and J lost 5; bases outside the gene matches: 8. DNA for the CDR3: TGTGCCAGCAGTCGTCAGGGGGCGGGAACTGAAGCTTTCTTT. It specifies CASSRQGAGTEAFF.

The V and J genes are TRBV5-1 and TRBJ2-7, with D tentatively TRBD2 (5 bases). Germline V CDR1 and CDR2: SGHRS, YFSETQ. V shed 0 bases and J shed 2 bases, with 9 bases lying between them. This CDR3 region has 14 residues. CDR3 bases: TGCGCCAGCAGCTTGGGGGGAGAGACCTACGAGCAGTACTTC. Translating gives CASSLGGETYEQYF.

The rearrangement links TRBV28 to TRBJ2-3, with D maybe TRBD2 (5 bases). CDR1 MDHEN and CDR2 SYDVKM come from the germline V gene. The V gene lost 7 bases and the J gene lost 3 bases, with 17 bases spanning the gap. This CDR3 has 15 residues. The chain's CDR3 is CASKFIGSLTDTQYF. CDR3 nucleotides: TGTGCCAGCAAGTTTATAGGGAGCCTAACAGATACGCAGTATTTT.

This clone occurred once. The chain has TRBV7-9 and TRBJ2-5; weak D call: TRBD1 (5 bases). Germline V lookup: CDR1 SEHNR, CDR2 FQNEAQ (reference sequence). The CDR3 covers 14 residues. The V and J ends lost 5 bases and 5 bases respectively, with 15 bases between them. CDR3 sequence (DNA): TGTGCCAGCAGCCCGACAGTCACCTTGGAGACCCAGTACTTC. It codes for CASSPTVTLETQYF.

The DNA of the CDR3 is TGTGCCACCAGTAACAGGCCCTTTGATGGCTACACCTTC. Translating it yields CATSNRPFDGYTF. The genes are TRBV24-1 and TRBJ1-2, with a weak D call TRBD1 (5 bases). V dropped 6 bases and J dropped 6 bases, with 13 bases sitting between them. The germline CDR1 and CDR2 sequences are KGHDR and SFDVKD. The CDR3 runs 13 residues.

CDR3 sequence: CASSLVPGIADTQYF. CDR3 nucleotides: TGTGCCAGCAGCTTAGTTCCGGGGATAGCAGATACGCAGTATTTT. The chain is built from TRBV7-2 and TRBJ2-3; a possible D gene is TRBD2 (5 bases). Trimming shortened V by 1 base and J by 4 bases, and 12 bases separated the two germline ends. Germline assignment: CDR1 SGHTA and CDR2 FQGNSA. The length of the CDR3 is 15 residues. Combining the CDR3 with reference TRBV7-2 and TRBJ2-3 gives the whole variable domain GAGVSQSPSNKVTEKGKDVELRCDPISGHTALYWYRQSLGQGLEFLIYFQGNSAPDKSGLPSDRFSAERTGGSVSTLTIQRTQQEDSAVYLCASSLVPGIADTQYFGPGTRLTVL.

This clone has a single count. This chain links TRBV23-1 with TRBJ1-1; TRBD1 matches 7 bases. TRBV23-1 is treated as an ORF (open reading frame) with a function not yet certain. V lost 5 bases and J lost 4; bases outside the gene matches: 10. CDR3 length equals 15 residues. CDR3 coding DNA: TGCGCCAGCAGTTTGCACTCAGGGGGTGGCACTGAAGCTTTCTTT. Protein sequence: CASSLHSGGGTEAFF.

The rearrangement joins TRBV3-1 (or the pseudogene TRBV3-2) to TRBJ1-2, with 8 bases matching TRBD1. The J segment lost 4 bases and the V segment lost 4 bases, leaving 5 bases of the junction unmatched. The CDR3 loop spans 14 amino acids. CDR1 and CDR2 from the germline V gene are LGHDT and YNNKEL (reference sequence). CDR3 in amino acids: CASSPSDRGYGYTF. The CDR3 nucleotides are TGTGCCAGCAGCCCATCTGACAGGGGCTATGGCTACACCTTC.

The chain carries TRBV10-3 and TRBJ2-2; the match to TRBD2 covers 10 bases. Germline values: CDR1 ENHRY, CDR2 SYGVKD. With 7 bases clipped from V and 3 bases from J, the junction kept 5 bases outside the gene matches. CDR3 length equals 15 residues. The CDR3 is CAITASGGDTGELFF. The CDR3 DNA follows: TGTGCCATCACCGCCAGCGGGGGGGACACCGGGGAGCTGTTTTTT.

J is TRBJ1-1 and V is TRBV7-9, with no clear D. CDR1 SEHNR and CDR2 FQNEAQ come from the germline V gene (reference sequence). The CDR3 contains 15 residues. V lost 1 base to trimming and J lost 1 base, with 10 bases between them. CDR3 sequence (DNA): TGTGCCAGCAGCTTAGGGGAGACCGAGAACACTGAAGCTTTCTTT. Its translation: CASSLGETENTEAFF.

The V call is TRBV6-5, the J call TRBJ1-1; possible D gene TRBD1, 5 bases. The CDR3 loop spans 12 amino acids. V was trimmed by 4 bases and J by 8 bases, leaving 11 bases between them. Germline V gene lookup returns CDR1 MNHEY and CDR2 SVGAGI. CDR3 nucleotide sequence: TGTGCCAGCAGTTCTCACAGGTTCGAAGCTTTCTTT. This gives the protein CASSSHRFEAFF.